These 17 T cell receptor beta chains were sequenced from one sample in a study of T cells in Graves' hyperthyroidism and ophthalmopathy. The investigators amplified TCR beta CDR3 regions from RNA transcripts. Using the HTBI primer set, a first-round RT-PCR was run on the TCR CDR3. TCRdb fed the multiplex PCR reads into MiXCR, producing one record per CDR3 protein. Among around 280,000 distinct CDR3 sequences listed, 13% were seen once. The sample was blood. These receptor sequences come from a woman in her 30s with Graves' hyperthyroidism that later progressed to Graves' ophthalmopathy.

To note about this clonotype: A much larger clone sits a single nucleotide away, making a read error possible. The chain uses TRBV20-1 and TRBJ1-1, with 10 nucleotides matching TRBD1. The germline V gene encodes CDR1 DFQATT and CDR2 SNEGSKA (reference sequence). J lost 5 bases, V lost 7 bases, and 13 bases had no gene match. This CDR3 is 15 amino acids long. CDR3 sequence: CSERGTGDSGTEAFF. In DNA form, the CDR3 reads TGCAGTGAAAGGGGGACAGGGGATTCGGGGACTGAAGCTTTCTTT.

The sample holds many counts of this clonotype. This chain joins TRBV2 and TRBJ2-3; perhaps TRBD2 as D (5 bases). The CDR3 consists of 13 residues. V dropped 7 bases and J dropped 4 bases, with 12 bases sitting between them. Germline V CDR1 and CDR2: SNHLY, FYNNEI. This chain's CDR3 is CASTRGSADTQYF. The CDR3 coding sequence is TGTGCCAGCACTCGGGGTTCCGCAGATACGCAGTATTTT.

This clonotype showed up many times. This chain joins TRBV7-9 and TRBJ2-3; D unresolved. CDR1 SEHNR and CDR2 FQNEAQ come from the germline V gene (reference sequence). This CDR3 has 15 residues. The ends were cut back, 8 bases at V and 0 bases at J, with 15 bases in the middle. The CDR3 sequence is CASSWTVASTDTQYF. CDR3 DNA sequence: TGTGCCAGCTCCTGGACGGTCGCTAGCACAGATACGCAGTATTTT.

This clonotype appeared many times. The CDR3 sequence: CASSRSGTTSSWQYF. CDR3 coding DNA: TGTGCCAGCAGTAGATCCGGGACCACATCGTCCTGGCAGTACTTC. The chain employs TRBV28 and TRBJ2-7; the D call may be TRBD1 or TRBD2 (5 bases each). The CDR3 covers 15 residues. Germline CDR1 reads MDHEN; CDR2 reads SYDVKM. Trimming left V 5 bases short and J 9 bases short, with 23 bases between.

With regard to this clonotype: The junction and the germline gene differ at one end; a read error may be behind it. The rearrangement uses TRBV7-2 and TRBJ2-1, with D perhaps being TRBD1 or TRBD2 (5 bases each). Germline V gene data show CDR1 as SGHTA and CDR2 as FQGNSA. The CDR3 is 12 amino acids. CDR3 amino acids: CCDGTTSNEQFF. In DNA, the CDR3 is TGCTGTGACGGGACGACCTCCAATGAGCAGTTCTTC.

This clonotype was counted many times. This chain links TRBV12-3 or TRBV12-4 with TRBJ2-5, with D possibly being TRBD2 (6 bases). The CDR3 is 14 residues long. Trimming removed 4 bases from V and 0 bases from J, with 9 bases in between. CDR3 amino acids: CASSSRDYQETQYF. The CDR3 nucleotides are TGTGCCAGCAGTTCCCGGGACTACCAAGAGACCCAGTACTTC.

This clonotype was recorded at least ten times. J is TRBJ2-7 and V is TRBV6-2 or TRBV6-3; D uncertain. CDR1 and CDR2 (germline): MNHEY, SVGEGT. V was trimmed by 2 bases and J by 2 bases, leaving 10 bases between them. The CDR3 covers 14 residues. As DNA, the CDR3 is TGTGCCAGCAGTTACGCACGGCTACCCTACGAGCAGTACTTC. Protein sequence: CASSYARLPYEQYF.

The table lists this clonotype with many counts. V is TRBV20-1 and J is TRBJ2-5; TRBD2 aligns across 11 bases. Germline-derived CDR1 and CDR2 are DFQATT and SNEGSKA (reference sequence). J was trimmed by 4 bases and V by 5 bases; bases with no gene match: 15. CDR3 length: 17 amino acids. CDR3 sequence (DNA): TGCAGTGCTGGAGGGGATGAGGCGGGACTAGCGGTAGAGACCCAGTACTTC. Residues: CSAGGDEAGLAVETQYF.

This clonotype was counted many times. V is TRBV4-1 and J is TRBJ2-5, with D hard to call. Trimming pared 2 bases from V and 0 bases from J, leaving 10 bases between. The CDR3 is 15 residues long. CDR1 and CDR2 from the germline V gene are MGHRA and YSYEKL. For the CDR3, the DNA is TGCGCCAGCAGCCAACCGAATCTGTACCAAGAGACCCAGTACTTC. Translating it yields CASSQPNLYQETQYF.

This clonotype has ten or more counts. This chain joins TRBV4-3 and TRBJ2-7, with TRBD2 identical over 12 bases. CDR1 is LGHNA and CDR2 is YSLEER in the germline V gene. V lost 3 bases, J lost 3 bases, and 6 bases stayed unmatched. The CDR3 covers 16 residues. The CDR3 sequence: CASSQDSTSGSYEQYF. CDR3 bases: TGCGCCAGCAGCCAGGACTCGACTAGCGGGAGCTACGAGCAGTACTTC.

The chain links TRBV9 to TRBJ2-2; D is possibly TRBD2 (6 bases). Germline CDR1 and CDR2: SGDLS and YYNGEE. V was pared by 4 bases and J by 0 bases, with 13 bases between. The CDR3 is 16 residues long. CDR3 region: CASSPRDFANTGELFF. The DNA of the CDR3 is TGTGCCAGCAGCCCCCGGGACTTTGCGAACACCGGGGAGCTGTTTTTT.

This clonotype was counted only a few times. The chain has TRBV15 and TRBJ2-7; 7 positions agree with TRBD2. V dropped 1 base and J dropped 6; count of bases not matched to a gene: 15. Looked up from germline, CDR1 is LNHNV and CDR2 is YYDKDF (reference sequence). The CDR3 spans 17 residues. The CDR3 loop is CATSRGPPGGGPGEQYF. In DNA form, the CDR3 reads TGTGCCACCAGCAGAGGTCCTCCTGGGGGAGGGCCGGGCGAGCAGTACTTC. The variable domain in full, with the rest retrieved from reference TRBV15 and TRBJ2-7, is DAMVIQNPRYQVTQFGKPVTLSCSQTLNHNVMYWYQQKSSQAPKLLFHYYDKDFNNEADTPDNFQSRRPNTSFCFLDIRSPGLGDTAMYLCATSRGPPGGGPGEQYFGPGTRLTVT.

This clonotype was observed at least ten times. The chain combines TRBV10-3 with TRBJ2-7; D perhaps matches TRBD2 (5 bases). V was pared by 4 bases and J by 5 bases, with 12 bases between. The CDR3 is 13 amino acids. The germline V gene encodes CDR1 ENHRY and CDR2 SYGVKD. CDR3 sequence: CAISVSLAHEQYF. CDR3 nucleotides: TGTGCCATCAGTGTAAGCCTAGCCCACGAGCAGTACTTC.

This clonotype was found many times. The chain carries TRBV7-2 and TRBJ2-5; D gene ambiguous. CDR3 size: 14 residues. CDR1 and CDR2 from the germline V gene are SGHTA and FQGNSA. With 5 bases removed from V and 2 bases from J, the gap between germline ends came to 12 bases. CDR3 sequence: CASSPSSGQETQYF. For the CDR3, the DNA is TGTGCCAGCAGCCCATCGTCGGGTCAAGAGACCCAGTACTTC.

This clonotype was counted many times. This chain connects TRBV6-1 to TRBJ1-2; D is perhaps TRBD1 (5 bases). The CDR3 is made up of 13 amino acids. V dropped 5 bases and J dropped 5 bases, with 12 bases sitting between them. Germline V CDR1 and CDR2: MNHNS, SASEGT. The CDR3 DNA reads TGTGCCAGCAGTATGGGACGGTCTTATGGCTACACCTTC. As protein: CASSMGRSYGYTF.

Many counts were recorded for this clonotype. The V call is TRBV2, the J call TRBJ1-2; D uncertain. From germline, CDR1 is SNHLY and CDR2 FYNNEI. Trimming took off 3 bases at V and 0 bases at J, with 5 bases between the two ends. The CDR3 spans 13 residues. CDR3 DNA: TGTGCCAGCAGTGATGGGCCTAACTATGGCTACACCTTC. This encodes CASSDGPNYGYTF.

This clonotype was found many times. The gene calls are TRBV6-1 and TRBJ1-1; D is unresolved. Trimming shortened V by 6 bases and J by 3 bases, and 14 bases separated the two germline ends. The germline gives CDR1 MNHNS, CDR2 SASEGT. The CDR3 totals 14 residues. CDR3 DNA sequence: TGTGCCAGCAGGAGGCCTGCACTGGACACTGAAGCTTTCTTT. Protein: CASRRPALDTEAFF.